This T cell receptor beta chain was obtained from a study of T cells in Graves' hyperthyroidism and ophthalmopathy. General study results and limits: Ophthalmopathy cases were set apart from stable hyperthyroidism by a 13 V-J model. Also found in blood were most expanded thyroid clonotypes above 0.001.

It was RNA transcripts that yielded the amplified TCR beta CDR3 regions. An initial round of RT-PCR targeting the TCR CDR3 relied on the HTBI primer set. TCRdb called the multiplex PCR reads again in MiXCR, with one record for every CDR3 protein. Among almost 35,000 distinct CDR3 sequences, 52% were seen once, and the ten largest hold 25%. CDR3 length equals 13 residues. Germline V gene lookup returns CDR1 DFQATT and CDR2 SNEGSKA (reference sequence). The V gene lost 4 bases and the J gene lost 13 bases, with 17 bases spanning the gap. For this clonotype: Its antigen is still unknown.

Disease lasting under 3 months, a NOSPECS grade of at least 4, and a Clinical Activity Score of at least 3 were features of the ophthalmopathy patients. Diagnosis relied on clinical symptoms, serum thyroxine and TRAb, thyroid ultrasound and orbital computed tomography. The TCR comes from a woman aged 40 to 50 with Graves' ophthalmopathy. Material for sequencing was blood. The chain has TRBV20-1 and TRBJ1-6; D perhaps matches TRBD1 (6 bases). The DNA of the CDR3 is TGCAGTGCTAAAGACAGGCGGGGACCGCCCCTCCACTTT. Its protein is CSAKDRRGPPLHF.